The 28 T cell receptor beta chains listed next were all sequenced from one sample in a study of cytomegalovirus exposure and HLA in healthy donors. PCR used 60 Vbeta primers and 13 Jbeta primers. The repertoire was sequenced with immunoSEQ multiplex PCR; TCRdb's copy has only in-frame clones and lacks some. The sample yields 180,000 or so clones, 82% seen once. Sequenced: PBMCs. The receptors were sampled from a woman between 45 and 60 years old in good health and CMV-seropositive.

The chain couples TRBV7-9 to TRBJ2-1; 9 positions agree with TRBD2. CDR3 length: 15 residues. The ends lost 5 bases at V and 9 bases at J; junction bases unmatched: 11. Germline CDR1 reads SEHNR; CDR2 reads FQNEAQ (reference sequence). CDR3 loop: CASSRVRAGGGEQFF. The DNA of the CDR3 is TGTGCCAGCAGCCGCGTCCGAGCGGGGGGAGGTGAGCAGTTCTTC.

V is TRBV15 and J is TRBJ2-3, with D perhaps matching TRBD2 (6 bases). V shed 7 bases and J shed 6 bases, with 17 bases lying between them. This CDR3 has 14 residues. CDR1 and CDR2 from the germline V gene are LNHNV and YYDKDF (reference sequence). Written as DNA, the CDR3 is TGTGCCACCAATCGGGGAGGCCGGGAGGATACGCAGTATTTT. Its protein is CATNRGGREDTQYF. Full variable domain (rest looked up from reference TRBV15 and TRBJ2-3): DAMVIQNPRYQVTQFGKPVTLSCSQTLNHNVMYWYQQKSSQAPKLLFHYYDKDFNNEADTPDNFQSRRPNTSFCFLDIRSPGLGDTAMYLCATNRGGREDTQYFGPGTRLTVL.

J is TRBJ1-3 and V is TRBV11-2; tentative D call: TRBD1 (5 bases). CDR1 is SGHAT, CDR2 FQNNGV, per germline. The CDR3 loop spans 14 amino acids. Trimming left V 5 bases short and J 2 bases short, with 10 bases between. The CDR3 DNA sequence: TGTGCCAGCAGCCCCGGGACTCCTGGAAACACCATATATTTT. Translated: CASSPGTPGNTIYF.

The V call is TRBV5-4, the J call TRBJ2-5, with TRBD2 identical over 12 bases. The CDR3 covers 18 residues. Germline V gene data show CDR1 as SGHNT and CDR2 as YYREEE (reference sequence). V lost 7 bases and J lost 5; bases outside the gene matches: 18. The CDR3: CASSPGGLLAGGYETQYF. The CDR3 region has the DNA TGTGCCAGCTCACCCGGGGGGCTACTAGCGGGGGGATATGAGACCCAGTACTTC.

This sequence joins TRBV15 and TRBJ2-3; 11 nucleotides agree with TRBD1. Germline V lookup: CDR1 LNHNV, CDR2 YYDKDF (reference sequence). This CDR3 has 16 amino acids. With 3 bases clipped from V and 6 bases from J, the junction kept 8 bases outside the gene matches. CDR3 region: CATSRGGTGGIDTQYF. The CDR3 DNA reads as TGTGCCACCAGCAGGGGCGGGACAGGGGGGATTGATACGCAGTATTTT.

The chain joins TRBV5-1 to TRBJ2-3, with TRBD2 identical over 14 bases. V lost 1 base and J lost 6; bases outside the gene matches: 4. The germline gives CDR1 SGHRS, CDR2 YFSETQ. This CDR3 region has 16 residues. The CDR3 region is CASSLPGLAGVDTQYF. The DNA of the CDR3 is TGCGCCAGCAGCTTGCCGGGACTAGCGGGAGTGGATACGCAGTATTTT. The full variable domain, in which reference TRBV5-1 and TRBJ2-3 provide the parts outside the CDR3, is KAGVTQTPRYLIKTRGQQVTLSCSPISGHRSVSWYQQTPGQGLQFLFEYFSETQRNKGNFPGRFSGRQFSNSRSEMNVSTLELGDSALYLCASSLPGLAGVDTQYFGPGTRLTVL.

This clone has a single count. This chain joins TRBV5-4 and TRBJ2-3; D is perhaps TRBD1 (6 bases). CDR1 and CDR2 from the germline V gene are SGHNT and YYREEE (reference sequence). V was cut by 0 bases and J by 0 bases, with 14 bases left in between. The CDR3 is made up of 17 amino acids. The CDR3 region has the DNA TGTGCCAGCAGCTTGGGGCCCGCAGGGGCCAGCACAGATACGCAGTATTTT. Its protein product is CASSLGPAGASTDTQYF.

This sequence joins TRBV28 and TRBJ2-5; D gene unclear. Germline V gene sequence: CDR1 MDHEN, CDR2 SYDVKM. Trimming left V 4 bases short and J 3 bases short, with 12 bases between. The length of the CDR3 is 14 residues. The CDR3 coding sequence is TGTGCCAGCAGTTCGGCGGCTATTAAAGAGACCCAGTACTTC. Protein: CASSSAAIKETQYF.

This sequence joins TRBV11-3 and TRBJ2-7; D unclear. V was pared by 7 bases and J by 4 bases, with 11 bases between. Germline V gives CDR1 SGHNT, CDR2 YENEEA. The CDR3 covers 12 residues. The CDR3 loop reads CASTKPTYEQYF. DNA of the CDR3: TGTGCCAGCACTAAGCCGACTTACGAGCAGTACTTC. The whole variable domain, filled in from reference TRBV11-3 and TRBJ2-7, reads EAGVVQSPRYKIIEKKQPVAFWCNPISGHNTLYWYLQNLGQGPELLIRYENEEAVDDSQLPKDRFSAERLKGVDSTLKIQPAELGDSAVYLCASTKPTYEQYFGPGTRLTVT.

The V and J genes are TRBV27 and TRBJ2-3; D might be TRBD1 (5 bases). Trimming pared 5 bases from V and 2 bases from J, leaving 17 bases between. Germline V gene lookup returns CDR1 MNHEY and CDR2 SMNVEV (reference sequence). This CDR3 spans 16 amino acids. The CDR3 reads CASSLRQPMNTDTQYF. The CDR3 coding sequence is TGTGCCAGCAGTCTTAGACAGCCCATGAACACAGATACGCAGTATTTT.

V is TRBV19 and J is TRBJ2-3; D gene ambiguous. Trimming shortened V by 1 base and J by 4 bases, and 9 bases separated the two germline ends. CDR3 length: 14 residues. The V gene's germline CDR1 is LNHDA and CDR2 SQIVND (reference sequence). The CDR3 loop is CASSIGSGSDTQYF. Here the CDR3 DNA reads TGTGCCAGTAGTATAGGGAGTGGATCAGATACGCAGTATTTT.

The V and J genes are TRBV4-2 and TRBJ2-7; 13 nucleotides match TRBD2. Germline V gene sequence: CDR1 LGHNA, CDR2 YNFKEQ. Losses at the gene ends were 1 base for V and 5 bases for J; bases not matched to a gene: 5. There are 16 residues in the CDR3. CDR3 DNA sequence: TGTGCCAGCAGCCAAGTGGGACTAGCGGGAATGGACGAGCAGTACTTC. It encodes CASSQVGLAGMDEQYF.

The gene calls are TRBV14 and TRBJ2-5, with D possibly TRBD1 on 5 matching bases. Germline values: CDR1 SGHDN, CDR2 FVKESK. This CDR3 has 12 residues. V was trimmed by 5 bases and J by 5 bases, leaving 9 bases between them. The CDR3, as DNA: TGTGCCAGCAGCTTCAGACAGGAGACCCAGTACTTC. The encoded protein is CASSFRQETQYF.

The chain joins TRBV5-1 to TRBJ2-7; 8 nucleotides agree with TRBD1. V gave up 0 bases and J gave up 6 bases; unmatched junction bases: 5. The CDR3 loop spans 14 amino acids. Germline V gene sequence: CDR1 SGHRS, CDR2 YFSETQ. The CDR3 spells CASSLAGQGSEQYF. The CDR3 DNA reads TGCGCCAGCAGCTTGGCAGGACAGGGTAGCGAGCAGTACTTC.

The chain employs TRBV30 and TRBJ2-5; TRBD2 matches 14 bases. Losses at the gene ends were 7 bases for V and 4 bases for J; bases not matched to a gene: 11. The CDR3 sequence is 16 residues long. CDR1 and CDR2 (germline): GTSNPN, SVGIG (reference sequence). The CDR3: CASLTSGRAVGETQYF. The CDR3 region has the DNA TGTGCCTCCTTGACTAGCGGGAGGGCTGTTGGAGAGACCCAGTACTTC.

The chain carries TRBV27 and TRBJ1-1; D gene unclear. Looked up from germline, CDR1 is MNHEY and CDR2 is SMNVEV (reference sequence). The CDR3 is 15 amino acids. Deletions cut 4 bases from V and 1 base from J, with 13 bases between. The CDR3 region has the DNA TGTGCCAGCAGTTATTTGAATGGGCGGAACACTGAAGCTTTCTTT. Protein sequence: CASSYLNGRNTEAFF.

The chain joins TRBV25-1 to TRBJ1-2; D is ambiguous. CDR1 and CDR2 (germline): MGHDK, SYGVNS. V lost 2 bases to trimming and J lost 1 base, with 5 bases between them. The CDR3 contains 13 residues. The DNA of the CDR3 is TGTGCCAGCAGTGAACAGATTAACTATGGCTACACCTTC. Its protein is CASSEQINYGYTF.

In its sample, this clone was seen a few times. The CDR3 protein is CASSRTGVDGYTF. DNA of the CDR3: TGTGCCAGCAGCCGGACAGGGGTAGATGGCTACACCTTC. This chain connects TRBV7-2 to TRBJ1-2; 9 bases agree with TRBD1. The CDR3 has 13 residues. V shed 5 bases, J shed 6 bases, and the junction held 4 bases outside the gene matches. From germline, CDR1 is SGHTA and CDR2 FQGNSA. Based on the CDR3 plus reference TRBV7-2 and TRBJ1-2, the full variable domain is GAGVSQSPSNKVTEKGKDVELRCDPISGHTALYWYRQSLGQGLEFLIYFQGNSAPDKSGLPSDRFSAERTGGSVSTLTIQRTQQEDSAVYLCASSRTGVDGYTFGSGTRLTVV.

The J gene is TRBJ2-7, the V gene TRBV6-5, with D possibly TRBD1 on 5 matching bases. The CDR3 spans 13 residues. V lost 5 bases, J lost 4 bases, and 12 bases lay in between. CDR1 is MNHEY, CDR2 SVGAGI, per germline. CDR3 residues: CASSQGPYYEQYF. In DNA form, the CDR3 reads TGTGCCAGCAGTCAGGGTCCGTATTACGAGCAGTACTTC.

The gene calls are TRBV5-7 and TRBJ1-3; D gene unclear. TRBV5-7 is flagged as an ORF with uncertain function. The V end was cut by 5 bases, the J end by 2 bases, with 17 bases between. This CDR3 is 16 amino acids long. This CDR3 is CASSRVGTDPGNTIYF. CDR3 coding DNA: TGTGCCAGCAGTCGGGTGGGTACCGACCCTGGAAACACCATATATTTT.

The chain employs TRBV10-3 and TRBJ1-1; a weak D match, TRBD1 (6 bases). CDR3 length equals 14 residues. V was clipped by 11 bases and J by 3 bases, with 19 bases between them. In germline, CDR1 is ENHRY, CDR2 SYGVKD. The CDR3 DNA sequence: TGTGCCGCCCGGGACACGCGATTGGACACTGAAGCTTTCTTT. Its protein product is CAARDTRLDTEAFF.

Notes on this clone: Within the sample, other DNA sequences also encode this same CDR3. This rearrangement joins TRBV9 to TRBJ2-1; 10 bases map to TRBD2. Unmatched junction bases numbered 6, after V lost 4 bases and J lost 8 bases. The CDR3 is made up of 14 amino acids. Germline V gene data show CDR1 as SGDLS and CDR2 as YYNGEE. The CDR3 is CASSPGTSVHEQFF. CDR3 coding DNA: TGTGCCAGCAGCCCCGGGACTAGCGTTCATGAGCAGTTCTTC.

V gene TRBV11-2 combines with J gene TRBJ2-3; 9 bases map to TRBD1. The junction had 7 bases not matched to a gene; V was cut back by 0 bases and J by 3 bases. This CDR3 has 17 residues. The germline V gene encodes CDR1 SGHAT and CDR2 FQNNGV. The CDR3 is CASSLDGTGFGTDTQYF. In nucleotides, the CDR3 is TGTGCCAGCAGCTTAGATGGGACAGGGTTCGGGACAGATACGCAGTATTTT.

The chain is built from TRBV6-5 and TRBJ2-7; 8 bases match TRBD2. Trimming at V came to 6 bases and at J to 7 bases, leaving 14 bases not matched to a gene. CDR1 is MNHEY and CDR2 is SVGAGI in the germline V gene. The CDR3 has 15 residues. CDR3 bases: TGTGCCAGCAGACGTACTAGCGGAGGGGAGGGTGAGCAGTACTTC. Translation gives CASRRTSGGEGEQYF.

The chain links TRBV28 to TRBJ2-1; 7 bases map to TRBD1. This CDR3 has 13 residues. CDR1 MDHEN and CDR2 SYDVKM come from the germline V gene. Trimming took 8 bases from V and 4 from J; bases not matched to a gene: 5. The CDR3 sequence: CASGTASYNEQFF. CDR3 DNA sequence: TGTGCCAGCGGGACAGCATCTTACAATGAGCAGTTCTTC.

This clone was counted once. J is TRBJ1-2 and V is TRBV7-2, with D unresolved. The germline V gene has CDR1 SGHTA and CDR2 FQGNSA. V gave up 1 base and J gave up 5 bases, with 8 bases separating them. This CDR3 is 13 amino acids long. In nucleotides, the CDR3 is TGTGCCAGCAGCTTAGTGGCATTTTATGGCTACACCTTC. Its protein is CASSLVAFYGYTF.

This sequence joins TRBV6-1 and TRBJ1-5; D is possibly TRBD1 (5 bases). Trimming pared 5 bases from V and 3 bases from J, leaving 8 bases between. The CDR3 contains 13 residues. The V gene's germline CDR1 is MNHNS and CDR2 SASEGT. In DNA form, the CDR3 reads TGTGCCAGCAGTCAGGGATTCAATCAGCCCCAGCATTTT. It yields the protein CASSQGFNQPQHF.

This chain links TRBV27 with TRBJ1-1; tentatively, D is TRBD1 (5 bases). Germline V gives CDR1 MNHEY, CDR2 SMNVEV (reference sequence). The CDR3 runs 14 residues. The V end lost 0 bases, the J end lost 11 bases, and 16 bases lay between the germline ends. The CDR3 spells CASSLSNRGTGAFF. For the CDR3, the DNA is TGTGCCAGCAGTTTATCCAATCGGGGGACGGGGGCTTTCTTT.